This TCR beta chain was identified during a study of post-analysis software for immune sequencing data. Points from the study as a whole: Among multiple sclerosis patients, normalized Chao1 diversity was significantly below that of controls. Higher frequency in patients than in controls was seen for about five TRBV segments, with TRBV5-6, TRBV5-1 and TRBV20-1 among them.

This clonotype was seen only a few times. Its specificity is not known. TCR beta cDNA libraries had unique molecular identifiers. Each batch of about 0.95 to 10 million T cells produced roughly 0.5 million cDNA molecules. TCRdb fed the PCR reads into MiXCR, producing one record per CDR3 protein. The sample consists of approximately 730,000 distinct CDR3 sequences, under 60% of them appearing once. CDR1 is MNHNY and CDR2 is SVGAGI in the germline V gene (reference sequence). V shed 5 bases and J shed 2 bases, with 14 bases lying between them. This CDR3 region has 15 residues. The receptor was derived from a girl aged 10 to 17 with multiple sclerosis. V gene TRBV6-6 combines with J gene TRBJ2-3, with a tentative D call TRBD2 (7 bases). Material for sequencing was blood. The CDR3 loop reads CASSKTGGNTDTQYF. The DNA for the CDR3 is TGTGCCAGCAGTAAAACGGGGGGCAACACAGATACGCAGTATTTT.